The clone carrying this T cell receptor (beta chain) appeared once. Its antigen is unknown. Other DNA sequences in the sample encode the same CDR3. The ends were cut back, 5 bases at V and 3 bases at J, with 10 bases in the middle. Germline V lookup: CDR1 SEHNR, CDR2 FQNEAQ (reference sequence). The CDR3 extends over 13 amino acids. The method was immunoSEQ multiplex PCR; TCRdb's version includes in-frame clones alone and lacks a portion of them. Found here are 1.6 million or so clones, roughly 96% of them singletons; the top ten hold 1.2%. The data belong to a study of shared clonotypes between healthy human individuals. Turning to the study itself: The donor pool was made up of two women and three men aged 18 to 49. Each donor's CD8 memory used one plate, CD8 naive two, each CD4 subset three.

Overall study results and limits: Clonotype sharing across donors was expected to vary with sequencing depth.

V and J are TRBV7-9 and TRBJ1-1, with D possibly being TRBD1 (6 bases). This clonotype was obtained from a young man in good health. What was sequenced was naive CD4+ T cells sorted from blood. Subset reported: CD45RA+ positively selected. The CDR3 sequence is CASSLGQYTEAFF. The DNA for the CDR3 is TGTGCCAGCAGCCTAGGACAGTACACTGAAGCTTTCTTT.